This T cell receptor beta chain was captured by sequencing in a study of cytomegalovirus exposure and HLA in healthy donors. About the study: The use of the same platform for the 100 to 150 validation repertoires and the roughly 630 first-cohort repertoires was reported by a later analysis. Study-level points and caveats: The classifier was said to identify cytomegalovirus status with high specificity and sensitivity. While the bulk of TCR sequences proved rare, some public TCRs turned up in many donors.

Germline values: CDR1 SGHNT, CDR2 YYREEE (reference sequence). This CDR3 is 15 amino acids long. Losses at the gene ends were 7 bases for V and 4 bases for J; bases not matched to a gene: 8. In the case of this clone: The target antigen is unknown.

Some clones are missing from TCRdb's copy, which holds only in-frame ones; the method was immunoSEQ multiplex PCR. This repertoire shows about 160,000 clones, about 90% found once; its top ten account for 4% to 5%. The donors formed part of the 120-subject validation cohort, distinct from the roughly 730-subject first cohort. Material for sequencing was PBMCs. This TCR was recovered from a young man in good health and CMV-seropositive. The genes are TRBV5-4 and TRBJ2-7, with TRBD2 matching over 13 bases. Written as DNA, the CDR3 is TGTGCCAGCGGAGTCACGGGACTAGCGGGATACGAGCAGTACTTC. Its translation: CASGVTGLAGYEQYF. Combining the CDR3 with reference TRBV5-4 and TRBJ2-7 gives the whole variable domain ETGVTQSPTHLIKTRGQQVTLRCSSQSGHNTVSWYQQALGQGPQFIFQYYREEENGRGNFPPRFSGLQFPNYSSELNVNALELDDSALYLCASGVTGLAGYEQYFGPGTRLTVT.